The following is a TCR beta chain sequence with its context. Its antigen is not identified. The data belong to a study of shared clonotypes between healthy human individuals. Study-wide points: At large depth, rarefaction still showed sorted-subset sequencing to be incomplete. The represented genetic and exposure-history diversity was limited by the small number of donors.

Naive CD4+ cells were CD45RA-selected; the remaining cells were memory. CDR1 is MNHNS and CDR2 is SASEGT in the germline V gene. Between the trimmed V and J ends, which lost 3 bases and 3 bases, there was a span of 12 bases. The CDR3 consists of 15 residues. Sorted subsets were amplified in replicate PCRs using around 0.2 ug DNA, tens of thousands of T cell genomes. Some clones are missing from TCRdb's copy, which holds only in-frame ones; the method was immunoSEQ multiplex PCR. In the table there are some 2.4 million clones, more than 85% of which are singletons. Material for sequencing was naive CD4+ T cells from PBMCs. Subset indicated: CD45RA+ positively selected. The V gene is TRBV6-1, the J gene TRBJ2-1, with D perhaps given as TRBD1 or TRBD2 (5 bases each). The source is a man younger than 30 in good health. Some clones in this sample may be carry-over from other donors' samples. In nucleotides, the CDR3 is TGTGCCAGCAGTGACACGGGACCGAACTACAATGAGCAGTTCTTC. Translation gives CASSDTGPNYNEQFF.